Below, 7 T cell receptor beta chains from the same sample are listed, as sequenced in a study of cytomegalovirus exposure and HLA in healthy donors. Libraries were prepared by immunoSEQ multiplex PCR; TCRdb keeps only in-frame clonotypes and omits some of them. The sample yields some 98,000 clones, roughly nine tenths seen once. Sequenced sample: PBMCs. The receptors stem from a woman aged 25 to 39 in good health and CMV-seronegative.

This chain uses TRBV29-1 with TRBJ1-1; TRBD1 might be the D (5 bases). This CDR3 region has 13 residues. Germline V gene lookup returns CDR1 SQVTM and CDR2 ANQGSEA. V was pared by 4 bases and J by 1 base, with 10 bases between. CDR3 sequence reads: CSVGRGGNTEAFF. The CDR3 DNA reads as TGCAGCGTTGGGCGCGGGGGGAACACTGAAGCTTTCTTT.

On this clone: At one end the junction does not follow the germline gene, possibly because of a read error. The chain combines TRBV6-1 with TRBJ1-4; 8 positions match TRBD1. The CDR3 extends over 16 amino acids. The germline V gene has CDR1 MNHNS and CDR2 SASEGT. Written as DNA, the CDR3 is TGTGCCAGCAGGGAAGGTCCAGGGGGCACTAATGAAAAACTGTTTTTT. Encoded protein: CASREGPGGTNEKLFF.

This clone was counted only a few times. The chain uses TRBV14 and TRBJ1-6; the match to TRBD1 covers 9 bases. The trim removed 4 bases at V and 10 bases at J, leaving 11 bases unmatched. The germline gives CDR1 SGHDN, CDR2 FVKESK. The CDR3 sequence is 16 residues long. CDR3 nucleotide sequence: TGTGCCAGCAGCCGGTTCCGGGACAGGGTCCGGTCACCCCTCCACTTT. Protein sequence: CASSRFRDRVRSPLHF.

The J gene is TRBJ2-3, the V gene TRBV19; the D gene is possibly TRBD2 (7 bases). The CDR3 covers 14 residues. V was pared by 6 bases and J by 2 bases, with 12 bases between. From germline, CDR1 is LNHDA and CDR2 SQIVND (reference sequence). CDR3 loop: CASRVGGATDTQYF. The CDR3 DNA sequence: TGTGCCAGTAGAGTAGGGGGGGCCACAGATACGCAGTATTTT.

V and J are TRBV29-1 and TRBJ1-2, with 8 bases identical to TRBD1. The V segment lost 3 bases and the J segment 7 bases; nucleotides outside the gene matches: 10. The CDR3 runs 14 residues. Germline CDR1 is SQVTM and CDR2 is ANQGSEA. The CDR3 nucleotides read TGCAGCGTTGACGAAACAGGGGGGAGAAGTGGCTACACCTTC. As protein: CSVDETGGRSGYTF.

The chain couples TRBV6-6 to TRBJ2-7; 11 bases are a match to TRBD2. The CDR3 has 16 amino acids. With V trimmed by 0 bases and J by 4 bases, 5 bases remained unmatched. The germline V gene encodes CDR1 MNHNY and CDR2 SVGAGI (reference sequence). The CDR3 region is CASSYSLGTSGYEQYF. The DNA of the CDR3 is TGTGCCAGCAGTTACTCCCTAGGGACTAGCGGTTACGAGCAGTACTTC.

The chain couples TRBV5-1 to TRBJ2-5, with D perhaps TRBD1 (5 bases). The ends were cut back, 2 bases at V and 1 base at J, with 12 bases in the middle. Germline lookup yields CDR1 SGHRS and CDR2 YFSETQ. This CDR3 has 15 amino acids. CDR3 sequence: CASSFNTGVQETQYF. As DNA, the CDR3 is TGCGCCAGCAGCTTTAACACAGGCGTCCAAGAGACCCAGTACTTC.